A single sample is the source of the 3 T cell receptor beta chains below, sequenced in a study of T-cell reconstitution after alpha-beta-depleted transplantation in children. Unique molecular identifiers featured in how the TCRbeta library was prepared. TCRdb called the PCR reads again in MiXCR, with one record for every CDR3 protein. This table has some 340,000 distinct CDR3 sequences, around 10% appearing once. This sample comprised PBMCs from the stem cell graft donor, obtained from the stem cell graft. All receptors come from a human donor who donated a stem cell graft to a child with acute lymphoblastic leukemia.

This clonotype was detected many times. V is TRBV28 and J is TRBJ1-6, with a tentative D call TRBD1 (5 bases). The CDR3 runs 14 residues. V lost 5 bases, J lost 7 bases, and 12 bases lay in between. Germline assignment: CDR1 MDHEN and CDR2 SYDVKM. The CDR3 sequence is CASSVRAGNSPLHF. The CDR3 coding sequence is TGTGCCAGCAGTGTCAGGGCTGGGAATTCACCCCTCCACTTT.

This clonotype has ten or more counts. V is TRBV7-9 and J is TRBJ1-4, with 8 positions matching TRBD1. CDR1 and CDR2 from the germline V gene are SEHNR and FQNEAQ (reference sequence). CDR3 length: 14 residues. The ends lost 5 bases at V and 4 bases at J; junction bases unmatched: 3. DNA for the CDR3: TGTGCCAGCAGCCCGGACAGGGTTAATGAAAAACTGTTTTTT. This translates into CASSPDRVNEKLFF.

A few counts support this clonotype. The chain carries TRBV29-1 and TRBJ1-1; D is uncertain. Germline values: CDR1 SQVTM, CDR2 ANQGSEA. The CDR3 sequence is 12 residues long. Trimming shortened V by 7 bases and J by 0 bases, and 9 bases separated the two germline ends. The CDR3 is CSAGDMNTEAFF. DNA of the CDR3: TGCAGCGCGGGAGACATGAACACTGAAGCTTTCTTT.